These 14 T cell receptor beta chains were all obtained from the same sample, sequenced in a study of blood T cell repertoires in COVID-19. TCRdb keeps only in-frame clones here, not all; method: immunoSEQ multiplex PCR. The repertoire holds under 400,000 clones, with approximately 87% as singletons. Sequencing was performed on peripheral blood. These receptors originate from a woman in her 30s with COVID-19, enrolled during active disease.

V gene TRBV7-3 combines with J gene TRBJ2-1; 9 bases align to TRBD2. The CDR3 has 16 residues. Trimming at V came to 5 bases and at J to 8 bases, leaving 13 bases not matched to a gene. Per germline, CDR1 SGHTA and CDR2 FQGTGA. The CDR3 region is CASSPLGAGGGDEQFF. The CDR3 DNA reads TGTGCCAGCAGCCCATTGGGGGCGGGAGGGGGCGATGAGCAGTTCTTC.

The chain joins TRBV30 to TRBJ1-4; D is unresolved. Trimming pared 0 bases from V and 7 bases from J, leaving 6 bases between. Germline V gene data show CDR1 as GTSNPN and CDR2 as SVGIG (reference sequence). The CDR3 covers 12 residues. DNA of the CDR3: TGTGCCTGGAGTGTTAGTCGTGAAAAACTGTTTTTT. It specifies CAWSVSREKLFF.

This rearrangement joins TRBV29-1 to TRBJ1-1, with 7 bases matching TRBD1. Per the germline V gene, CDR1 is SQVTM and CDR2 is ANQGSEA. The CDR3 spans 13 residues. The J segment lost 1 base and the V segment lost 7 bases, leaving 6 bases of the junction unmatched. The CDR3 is CSAQGGWNTEAFF. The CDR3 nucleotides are TGCAGCGCTCAGGGGGGTTGGAACACTGAAGCTTTCTTT.

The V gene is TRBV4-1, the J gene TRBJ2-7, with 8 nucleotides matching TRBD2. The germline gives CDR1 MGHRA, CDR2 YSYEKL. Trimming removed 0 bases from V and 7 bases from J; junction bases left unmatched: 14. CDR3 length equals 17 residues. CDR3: CASSQDRPTSGWREQYF. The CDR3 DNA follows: TGCGCCAGCAGCCAAGATCGCCCCACTAGCGGATGGAGGGAGCAGTACTTC.

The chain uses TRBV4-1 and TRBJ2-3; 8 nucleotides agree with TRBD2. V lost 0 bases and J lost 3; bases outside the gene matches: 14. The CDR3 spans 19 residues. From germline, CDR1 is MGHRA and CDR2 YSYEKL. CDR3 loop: CASSQDPNVGSGSTDTQYF. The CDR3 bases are TGCGCCAGCAGCCAAGACCCGAACGTGGGGAGCGGGAGTACAGATACGCAGTATTTT.

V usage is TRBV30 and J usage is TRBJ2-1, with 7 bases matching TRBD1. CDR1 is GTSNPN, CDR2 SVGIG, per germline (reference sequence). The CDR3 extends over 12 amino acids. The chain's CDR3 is CRGQANNNEQFF. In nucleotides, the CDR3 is TGTCGCGGACAGGCAAATAACAATGAGCAGTTCTTC.

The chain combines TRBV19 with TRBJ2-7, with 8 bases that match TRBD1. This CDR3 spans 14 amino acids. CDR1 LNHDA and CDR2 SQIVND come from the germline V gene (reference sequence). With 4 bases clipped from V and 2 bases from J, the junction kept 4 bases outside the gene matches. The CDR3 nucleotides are TGTGCCAGTAGTACGGGACAGGATACCTACGAGCAGTACTTC. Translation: CASSTGQDTYEQYF.

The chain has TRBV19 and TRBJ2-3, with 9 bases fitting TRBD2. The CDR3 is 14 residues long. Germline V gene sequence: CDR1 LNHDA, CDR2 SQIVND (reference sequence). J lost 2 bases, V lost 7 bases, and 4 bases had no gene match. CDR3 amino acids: CASKAGGHTDTQYF. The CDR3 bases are TGTGCCAGTAAAGCGGGAGGCCACACAGATACGCAGTATTTT.

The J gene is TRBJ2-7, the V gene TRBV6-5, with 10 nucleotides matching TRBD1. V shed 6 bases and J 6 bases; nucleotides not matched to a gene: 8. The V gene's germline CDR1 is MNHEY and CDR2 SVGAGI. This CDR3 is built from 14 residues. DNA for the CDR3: TGTGCCAGCAGCACCAGACAGGGGGCGGTCGAGCAGTACTTC. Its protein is CASSTRQGAVEQYF.

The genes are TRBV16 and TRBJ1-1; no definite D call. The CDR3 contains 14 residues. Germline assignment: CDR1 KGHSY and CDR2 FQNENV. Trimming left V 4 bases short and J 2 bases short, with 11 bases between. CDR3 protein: CASSPSTVNTEAFF. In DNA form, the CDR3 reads TGTGCCAGCAGCCCCTCAACAGTTAACACTGAAGCTTTCTTT.

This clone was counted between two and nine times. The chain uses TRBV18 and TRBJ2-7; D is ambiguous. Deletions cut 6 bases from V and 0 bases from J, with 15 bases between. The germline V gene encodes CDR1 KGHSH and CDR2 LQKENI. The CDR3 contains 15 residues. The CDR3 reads CASSSVTVLSYEQYF. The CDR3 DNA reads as TGTGCCAGCTCGTCTGTTACAGTACTCTCCTACGAGCAGTACTTC.

CDR3 amino acids: CASQLSGVEAFF. In DNA, the CDR3 is TGTGCCAGCCAGCTTTCGGGGGTCGAAGCTTTCTTT. The V call is TRBV7-9, the J call TRBJ1-1; tentative D call: TRBD1 (5 bases). This CDR3 is 12 amino acids long. The V gene lost 8 bases and the J gene lost 8 bases, with 15 bases spanning the gap. Germline V gene data show CDR1 as SEHNR and CDR2 as FQNEAQ (reference sequence).

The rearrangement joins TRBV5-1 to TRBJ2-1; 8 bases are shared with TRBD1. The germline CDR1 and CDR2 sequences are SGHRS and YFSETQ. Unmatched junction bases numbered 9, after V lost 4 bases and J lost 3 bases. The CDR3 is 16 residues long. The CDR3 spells CASSARTGNNYNEQFF. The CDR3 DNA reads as TGCGCCAGCAGCGCAAGGACAGGGAATAACTACAATGAGCAGTTCTTC.

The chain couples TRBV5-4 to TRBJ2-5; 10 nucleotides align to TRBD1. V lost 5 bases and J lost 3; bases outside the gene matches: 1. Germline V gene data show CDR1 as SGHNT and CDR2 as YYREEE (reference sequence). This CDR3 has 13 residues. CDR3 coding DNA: TGTGCCAGCAGTGGGACAGGGGAAGAGACCCAGTACTTC. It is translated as CASSGTGEETQYF.